What follows describes a single T cell receptor (beta chain). Time point denoted: newly diagnosed GD, antithyroid drugs for less than 3 months. PBMCs were the source of the RNA used for TCR sequencing. The sample is drawn from a study of regulatory T cells in long-lasting Graves disease. iRepertoire HTBI primers and Arm-PCR of CDR3 regions built TCR beta libraries. MiXCR was run by TCRdb on the multiplex PCR reads, yielding one entry per CDR3 protein. The data show roughly 500,000 distinct CDR3 sequences, approximately 14% seen once. The sample was also linked to a second study, of T cells in Graves' hyperthyroidism and ophthalmopathy. From that report: Ophthalmopathy cases were set apart from stable hyperthyroidism by a 13 V-J model.

The sequences come from peripheral blood mononuclear cells (PBMCs), collected at new diagnosis, from a patient treated with antithyroid drugs. This clonotype originated in a woman aged 50 to 60 with Graves disease.

The CDR3 reads CASGPDRGAFF. CDR3 DNA sequence: TGTGCCAGCGGGCCGGACAGGGGAGCTTTCTTT. V and J are TRBV7-9 and TRBJ1-1; TRBD1 matches at 9 bases. J lost 10 bases, V lost 8 bases, and 5 bases had no gene match. The CDR3 sequence is 11 residues long. Germline CDR1 SEHNR, CDR2 FQNEAQ (reference sequence).